The 6 T cell receptor beta chains listed next were all sequenced from one sample in a study of shared clonotypes between healthy human individuals. Sequencing was performed with immunoSEQ multiplex PCR; in TCRdb, only in-frame clones are kept and a portion is missing. The repertoire has a few million clones, approximately 93% of them found once; the top ten carry approximately 0.4%. The sequenced material came from naive CD4+ T cells from PBMCs. Noted subset: CD45RA+ positively selected. The receptors stem from a man younger than 35 in good health. Some clones in this sample may be carry-over from other donors' samples.

The chain recombines TRBV6-6 with TRBJ2-7, with D perhaps matching TRBD2 (6 bases). Between the trimmed V and J ends, which lost 7 bases and 4 bases, there was a span of 23 bases. Germline CDR1 MNHNY, CDR2 SVGAGI (reference sequence). This CDR3 is built from 16 residues. The CDR3 region has the DNA TGTGCCAGCACTGGGAGGCTAGTTCAGGGACCGTACGAGCAGTACTTC. This encodes CASTGRLVQGPYEQYF.

On this clone itself: The sample carries other DNA sequences with the same CDR3. The chain is built from TRBV11-2 and TRBJ1-1; D ambiguous. CDR1 is SGHAT, CDR2 FQNNGV, per germline. The V end lost 1 base, the J end lost 0 bases, and 3 bases lay between the germline ends. The CDR3 covers 13 residues. CDR3 sequence: CASSLGVNTEAFF. CDR3 DNA: TGTGCCAGCAGCTTAGGAGTGAACACTGAAGCTTTCTTT.

V is TRBV11-2 and J is TRBJ2-3; D gene unclear. Germline CDR1 and CDR2: SGHAT and FQNNGV. The CDR3 has 14 amino acids. V was pared by 5 bases and J by 0 bases, with 9 bases between. CDR3 sequence reads: CASSKQASTDTQYF. The CDR3 DNA reads TGTGCCAGCAGCAAGCAGGCTAGCACAGATACGCAGTATTTT. Filled out from reference TRBV11-2 and TRBJ2-3, the complete variable domain reads EAGVAQSPRYKIIEKRQSVAFWCNPISGHATLYWYQQILGQGPKLLIQFQNNGVVDDSQLPKDRFSAERLKGVDSTLKIQPAKLEDSAVYLCASSKQASTDTQYFGPGTRLTVL.

For this clone: Other nucleotide sequences from this sample produce the same CDR3. V is TRBV29-1 and J is TRBJ1-2; 9 bases are shared with TRBD1. The CDR3 has 12 amino acids. The trim removed 6 bases at V and 2 bases at J, leaving 1 base unmatched. Germline loops: CDR1 SQVTM, CDR2 ANQGSEA. The CDR3 loop is CSVGQGNYGYTF. The CDR3 nucleotides read TGCAGCGTGGGACAGGGAAACTATGGCTACACCTTC.

The chain carries TRBV7-6 and TRBJ2-1, with TRBD2 matching over 14 bases. Germline V gene sequence: CDR1 SGHVS, CDR2 FNYEAQ. V shed 0 bases, J shed 14 bases, and the junction held 6 bases outside the gene matches. This CDR3 has 15 residues. This CDR3 is CASSLAGTSGSYKFF. The CDR3 DNA reads TGTGCCAGCAGCTTAGCGGGGACTAGCGGGAGTTACAAGTTCTTC.

The V gene is TRBV9, the J gene TRBJ1-5; D is undetermined. From germline, CDR1 is SGDLS and CDR2 YYNGEE. Trimming took off 0 bases at V and 1 base at J, with 8 bases between the two ends. The CDR3 is 15 amino acids. The CDR3 loop reads CASSVDPQSNQPQHF. The CDR3 bases are TGTGCCAGCAGCGTAGATCCGCAAAGCAATCAGCCCCAGCATTTT.